The 18 T cell receptor beta chains below were found in one sample sequenced in a study of identical twins. TCRdb used MiXCR to reprocess the 5' RACE reads, holding one entry per CDR3 protein. In the table there are approximately 620,000 distinct CDR3 sequences, approximately 9% of which are singletons. The same sample was also studied in work on yellow fever vaccine responses in identical twins.

The specimen was PBMCs. These receptors were obtained from a young woman in good health.

This clonotype was seen a few times. The V call is TRBV27, the J call TRBJ2-1; D might be TRBD1 (5 bases). Germline assignment: CDR1 MNHEY and CDR2 SMNVEV (reference sequence). The V and J ends lost 4 bases and 6 bases respectively, with 13 bases between them. The CDR3 has 14 amino acids. DNA of the CDR3: TGTGCCAGCAGTTCCGGACACCTCAGCAATGAGCAGTTCTTC. Amino acid sequence: CASSSGHLSNEQFF.

The CDR3 DNA reads TGTGCCAGCAGTCTCCGCGGCGAGTGGGGCACAGATACGCAGTATTTT. This sequence encodes CASSLRGEWGTDTQYF. J is TRBJ2-3 and V is TRBV27; D remains ambiguous. This CDR3 has 16 residues. From germline, CDR1 is MNHEY and CDR2 SMNVEV (reference sequence). V lost 5 bases, J lost 1 base, and 16 bases lay in between.

This clonotype was seen only a few times. The J gene is TRBJ2-7, the V gene TRBV6-5; maybe TRBD2 (6 bases). The CDR3 contains 14 residues. Per germline, CDR1 MNHEY and CDR2 SVGAGI. Trimming left V 2 bases short and J 7 bases short, with 15 bases between. CDR3 in amino acids: CASSYGFREYEQYF. The CDR3 DNA follows: TGTGCCAGCAGTTACGGCTTTCGGGAGTATGAGCAGTACTTC.

This clonotype was found a few times. Here the CDR3 reads CASSFDGNTEAFF. The CDR3 DNA follows: TGTGCCAGCAGCTTCGACGGGAACACTGAAGCTTTCTTT. The chain uses TRBV11-1 and TRBJ1-1; D ambiguous. Germline loops: CDR1 SGHAT, CDR2 FQDESV (reference sequence). Trimming cost V 3 bases and J 1 base, with 6 bases left between them. The CDR3 has 13 amino acids.

This clonotype was seen a few times. V gene TRBV9 combines with J gene TRBJ2-5; D gene ambiguous. The CDR3 is 15 amino acids. The V end was cut by 3 bases, the J end by 5 bases, with 17 bases between. Per the germline V gene, CDR1 is SGDLS and CDR2 is YYNGEE. CDR3 sequence reads: CASSALLGVEETQYF. CDR3 nucleotide sequence: TGTGCCAGCAGCGCCCTCCTGGGTGTGGAGGAGACCCAGTACTTC.

This clonotype appeared many times. The chain couples TRBV11-2 to TRBJ2-3; 16 positions match TRBD2. The CDR3 covers 18 residues. With V trimmed by 5 bases and J by 3 bases, 8 bases remained unmatched. Germline assignment: CDR1 SGHAT and CDR2 FQNNGV. The CDR3 spells CASSPGLAGGPSTDTQYF. In DNA, the CDR3 is TGTGCCAGCAGCCCGGGACTAGCGGGAGGGCCCTCAACAGATACGCAGTATTTT.

In this sample, this clonotype turned up many times. The rearrangement links TRBV12-3 or TRBV12-4 to TRBJ1-4; D not certain. V was shortened by 3 bases and J by 0 bases, with 5 bases between the two germline ends. This CDR3 has 14 amino acids. The CDR3 here is CASSFPATNEKLFF. The CDR3 nucleotides are TGTGCCAGCAGTTTTCCGGCAACTAATGAAAAACTGTTTTTT.

The chain combines TRBV7-2 with TRBJ2-1, with D uncertain. The CDR3 sequence is 15 residues long. V dropped 5 bases and J dropped 6 bases, with 17 bases sitting between them. The V gene's germline CDR1 is SGHTA and CDR2 FQGNSA. The CDR3 sequence is CASSPFGDPSNEQFF. The CDR3 DNA sequence: TGTGCCAGCAGCCCATTTGGGGATCCCTCCAATGAGCAGTTCTTC.

In its sample, this clonotype was seen a few times. The CDR3 bases are TGTGCCAGCAGCTTAGATAGGCGGGAGAGAAACACAGATACGCAGTATTTT. Translating it yields CASSLDRRERNTDTQYF. V is TRBV7-8 and J is TRBJ2-3; 7 bases are a match to TRBD2. Germline CDR1 and CDR2: SGHVS and FQNEAQ. Trimming cost V 1 base and J 2 bases; bases outside gene matches: 9. The CDR3 has 17 amino acids.

The CDR3 reads CSATRGQGTAAETQYF. DNA of the CDR3: TGCAGTGCTACTAGGGGTCAGGGGACAGCGGCAGAGACCCAGTACTTC. The chain links TRBV20-1 to TRBJ2-5; 7 nucleotides match TRBD1. CDR3 length: 16 amino acids. Trimming cost V 4 bases and J 4 bases; bases outside gene matches: 15. Germline V CDR1 and CDR2: DFQATT, SNEGSKA (reference sequence).

This clonotype was picked up many times. The rearrangement joins TRBV27 to TRBJ2-7; TRBD2 might be the D (5 bases). The V end was cut by 1 base, the J end by 2 bases, with 12 bases between. Germline V CDR1 and CDR2: MNHEY, SMNVEV (reference sequence). CDR3 length: 15 amino acids. CDR3 sequence reads: CASSLWSSVTYEQYF. The CDR3 DNA follows: TGTGCCAGCAGTTTATGGAGTAGCGTGACCTACGAGCAGTACTTC.

This clonotype was picked up many times. V usage is TRBV28 and J usage is TRBJ2-5; TRBD1 or TRBD2 may be the D gene (5 bases each). CDR3 length equals 13 residues. V was cut by 8 bases and J by 1 base, with 11 bases left in between. CDR1 and CDR2 from the germline V gene are MDHEN and SYDVKM. The CDR3 DNA is TGTGCCAGCGGAGAGGGGACCCAAGAGACCCAGTACTTC. Amino acids: CASGEGTQETQYF.

This clonotype was observed a handful of times. This rearrangement joins TRBV5-1 to TRBJ2-7, with TRBD2 matching 7 bases. The V gene's germline CDR1 is SGHRS and CDR2 YFSETQ. After removal of 4 bases from V and 2 bases from J, the junction contained 6 bases not matched to a gene. This CDR3 region has 14 residues. The CDR3 spells CASSPASGTYEQYF. CDR3 bases: TGCGCCAGCAGCCCGGCTAGCGGCACCTACGAGCAGTACTTC. Variable domain in full (rest from reference TRBV5-1 and TRBJ2-7): KAGVTQTPRYLIKTRGQQVTLSCSPISGHRSVSWYQQTPGQGLQFLFEYFSETQRNKGNFPGRFSGRQFSNSRSEMNVSTLELGDSALYLCASSPASGTYEQYFGPGTRLTVT.

Many counts were recorded for this clonotype. The rearrangement uses TRBV7-8 and TRBJ2-5; D is unclear. Germline assignment: CDR1 SGHVS and CDR2 FQNEAQ. V was trimmed by 5 bases and J by 3 bases, leaving 7 bases between them. This CDR3 spans 12 amino acids. The DNA of the CDR3 is TGTGCCAGCAGCCGTTATAAAGAGACCCAGTACTTC. Its translation is CASSRYKETQYF.

This clonotype appeared a few times. This rearrangement joins TRBV7-2 to TRBJ2-3; D may be TRBD2 (5 bases). The V end was cut by 5 bases, the J end by 6 bases, with 21 bases between. The CDR3 totals 16 residues. Germline V gene data show CDR1 as SGHTA and CDR2 as FQGNSA. The CDR3 bases are TGTGCCAGCAGCCGACCGGGGAACCCAGCCGTGGATACGCAGTATTTT. This sequence encodes CASSRPGNPAVDTQYF.

The rearrangement uses TRBV7-9 and TRBJ2-3; no clear D. The CDR3 covers 10 residues. With 5 bases removed from V and 8 bases from J, the gap between germline ends came to 5 bases. Per germline, CDR1 SEHNR and CDR2 FQNEAQ (reference sequence). DNA for the CDR3: TGTGCCAGCAGCGCAACTACGCAGTATTTT. Translating gives CASSATTQYF.

This clonotype was seen ten or more times. The chain couples TRBV7-9 to TRBJ2-1; TRBD2 matches at 14 bases. This CDR3 has 17 residues. Germline values: CDR1 SEHNR, CDR2 FQNEAQ (reference sequence). V gave up 4 bases and J gave up 0 bases; unmatched junction bases: 2. CDR3 region: CASSSGTSGSSYNEQFF. CDR3 in DNA: TGTGCCAGCAGCTCCGGGACTAGCGGGAGCTCCTACAATGAGCAGTTCTTC.

This clonotype was picked up many times. This chain links TRBV6-5 with TRBJ2-7; D is undetermined. Deletions cut 4 bases from V and 0 bases from J, with 10 bases between. Germline V CDR1 and CDR2: MNHEY, SVGAGI. The CDR3 has 14 residues. CDR3 in DNA: TGTGCCAGCAGTTTCGCCAGGAGCTCCTACGAGCAGTACTTC. Protein: CASSFARSSYEQYF.